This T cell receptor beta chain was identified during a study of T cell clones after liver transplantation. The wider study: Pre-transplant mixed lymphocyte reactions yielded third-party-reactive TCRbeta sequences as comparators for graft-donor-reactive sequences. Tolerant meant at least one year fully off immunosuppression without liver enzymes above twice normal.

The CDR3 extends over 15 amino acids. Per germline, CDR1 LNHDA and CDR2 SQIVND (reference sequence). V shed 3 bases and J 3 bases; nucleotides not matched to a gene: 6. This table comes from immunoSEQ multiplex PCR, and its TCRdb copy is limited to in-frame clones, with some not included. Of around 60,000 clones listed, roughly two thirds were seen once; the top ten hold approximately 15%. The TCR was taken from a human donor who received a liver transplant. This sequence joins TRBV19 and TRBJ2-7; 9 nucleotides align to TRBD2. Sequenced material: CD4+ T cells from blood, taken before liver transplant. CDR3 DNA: TGTGCCAGTAGTATCTTTTTAGCGGGAGACTACGAGCAGTACTTC. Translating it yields CASSIFLAGDYEQYF.